This T cell receptor (beta chain) is drawn from a study of blood T cells in healthy people across ages. In each sample, at least 7 million PBMCs were isolated. Unmatched junction bases numbered 3, after V lost 4 bases and J lost 1 base. Per the germline V gene, CDR1 is MDHEN and CDR2 is SYDVKM. This CDR3 is built from 14 residues. The authors ran a second PCR of about 6 to 12 cycles using a sample-barcoded 5' primer and a J-beta primer mix. Each CDR3 protein is one row after TCRdb ran MiXCR on the 5' RACE reads. Among about 670,000 distinct CDR3 sequences, 40% to 50% were seen once, and the ten largest hold approximately 29%.

The clonotype originates from a man older than 75 in good health. The specimen was blood. This chain joins TRBV28 and TRBJ2-7; 8 positions match TRBD2. CDR3 amino acids: CASSSGLGSYEQYF. CDR3 in DNA: TGTGCCAGCAGTTCGGGACTAGGGTCCTACGAGCAGTACTTC.